This T cell receptor beta chain was documented in a study of chemoradiotherapy in HPV16-positive cancers. Background on the study: A couple of HPV16-positive patients' cells yielded candidate HPV-specific clones and common motifs.

The CDR3 has 15 residues. Germline V gene sequence: CDR1 SGHVS, CDR2 FNYEAQ. The J segment lost 7 bases and the V segment lost 5 bases, leaving 6 bases of the junction unmatched. Here immunoSEQ multiplex PCR was the method, and the copy in TCRdb shows in-frame clones only, minus some. The sample holds approximately 8,500 clones, approximately 79% seen once. Collection of the sample occurred from a patient who underwent chemoradiotherapy. This chain uses TRBV7-6 with TRBJ2-1; 12 bases map to TRBD2. This TCR was recovered from a human donor with HPV-associated anogenital cancer. CDR3 bases: TGTGCCAGCAGCCTCGGGACTAGCGGGCCGAATGAGCAGTTCTTC. Its translation: CASSLGTSGPNEQFF.